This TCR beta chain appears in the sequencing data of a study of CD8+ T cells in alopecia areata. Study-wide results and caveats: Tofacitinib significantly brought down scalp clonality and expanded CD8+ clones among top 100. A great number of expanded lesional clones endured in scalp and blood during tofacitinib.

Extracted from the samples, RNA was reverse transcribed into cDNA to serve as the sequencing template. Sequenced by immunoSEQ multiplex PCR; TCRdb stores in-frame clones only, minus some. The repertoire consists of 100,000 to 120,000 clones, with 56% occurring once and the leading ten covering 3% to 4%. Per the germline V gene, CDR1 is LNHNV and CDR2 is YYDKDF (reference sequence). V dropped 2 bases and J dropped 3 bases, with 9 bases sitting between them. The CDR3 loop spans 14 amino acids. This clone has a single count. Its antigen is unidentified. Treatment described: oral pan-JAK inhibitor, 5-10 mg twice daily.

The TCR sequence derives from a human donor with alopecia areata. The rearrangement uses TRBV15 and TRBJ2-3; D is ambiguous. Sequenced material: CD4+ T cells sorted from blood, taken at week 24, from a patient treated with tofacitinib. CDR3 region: CATSRLAKTDTQYF. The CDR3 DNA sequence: TGTGCCACCAGCAGACTTGCGAAGACAGATACGCAGTATTTT.